This TCR beta chain was recorded in a study of cytomegalovirus exposure and HLA in healthy donors. Study context: Of the donors genotyped, several hundred in all, about 81% fell in the Caucasian-associated ancestry cluster. General study findings and limits: Only CMV serostatus was available as immune exposure information. Analyses of presence/absence relied on an assumption of roughly uniform sequencing depth across donors.

This CDR3 comprises 13 residues. Germline lookup yields CDR1 SGHVS and CDR2 FNYEAQ. V lost 4 bases and J lost 6, with 11 bases in between. This clone turned up a few times. The antigen is not known. Primers for the PCR totalled 60 Vbeta and 13 Jbeta. Data came from immunoSEQ multiplex PCR; TCRdb stores just in-frame clones and leaves some out. Of 100,000 to 150,000 clones listed, around 10% are singletons. This sequence originates from a woman aged 40 to 50 in good health and CMV-seropositive. The rearrangement uses TRBV7-6 and TRBJ2-3; D is uncertain. Material: PBMCs. The CDR3 region is CASSSITSDTQYF. Written as DNA, the CDR3 is TGTGCCAGCAGCTCAATCACTTCTGATACGCAGTATTTT. Variable domain in full (rest from reference TRBV7-6 and TRBJ2-3): GAGVSQSPRYKVTKRGQDVALRCDPISGHVSLYWYRQALGQGPEFLTYFNYEAQQDKSGLPNDRFSAERPEGSISTLTIQRTEQRDSAMYRCASSSITSDTQYFGPGTRLTVL.